This T cell receptor (beta chain) stems from a study of cytomegalovirus exposure and HLA in healthy donors. Germline loops: CDR1 SGHNT, CDR2 YYREEE (reference sequence). The CDR3 contains 17 residues. V was clipped by 3 bases and J by 0 bases; unmatched bases: 6. As concerns this clone: Other DNA sequences in this specimen translate into the identical CDR3.

Primers for the PCR totalled 60 Vbeta and 13 Jbeta. The assay was immunoSEQ multiplex PCR, and TCRdb's table has in-frame clones only and misses some. The sample has around 110,000 clones, 60% to 85% seen once. The sample was PBMCs. The sequence came from a woman in her late teens or twenties in good health and CMV-seronegative. The rearrangement uses TRBV5-4 and TRBJ1-6; 7 bases fit TRBD1. Written as DNA, the CDR3 is TGTGCCAGCAGCTCGGGACAGACGAGCTCCTATAATTCACCCCTCCACTTT. The encoded protein is CASSSGQTSSYNSPLHF. The full variable domain, its missing parts supplied by reference TRBV5-4 and TRBJ1-6, is ETGVTQSPTHLIKTRGQQVTLRCSSQSGHNTVSWYQQALGQGPQFIFQYYREEENGRGNFPPRFSGLQFPNYSSELNVNALELDDSALYLCASSSGQTSSYNSPLHFGNGTRLTVT.